Shown below are 29 T cell receptor beta chains from a single sample sequenced in a study of T cell responses to AZD1222 COVID-19 vaccine. This table comes from immunoSEQ multiplex PCR, and its TCRdb copy is limited to in-frame clones, with some not included. Here the sample spans roughly 100,000 clones, roughly 88% being singletons. Source: peripheral blood, taken on day 0 of AZD1222 vaccination. The source of these receptors is an adult in good health.

The chain is built from TRBV5-1 and TRBJ2-7; D ambiguous. CDR1 is SGHRS and CDR2 is YFSETQ in the germline V gene. Trimming removed 0 bases at V and 5 bases at J, with 3 bases between. The CDR3 is 11 residues long. The CDR3 region has the DNA TGCGCCAGCAGCTTGGGCGACGAGCAGTACTTC. This sequence encodes CASSLGDEQYF.

This chain links TRBV6-6 with TRBJ1-5, with D possibly TRBD1 on 6 matching bases. The CDR3 runs to 14 residues. Between the trimmed V and J ends, which lost 8 bases and 1 base, there was a span of 12 bases. Germline assignment: CDR1 MNHNY and CDR2 SVGAGI (reference sequence). CDR3 nucleotides: TGTGCCAGCGGCCAGGGGAAGAGCAATCAGCCCCAGCATTTT. This codes for CASGQGKSNQPQHF.

V and J are TRBV7-2 and TRBJ1-1; D gene ambiguous. Trimming shortened V by 1 base and J by 8 bases, and 11 bases separated the two germline ends. The CDR3 has 13 residues. Germline-derived CDR1 and CDR2 are SGHTA and FQGNSA. CDR3: CASSLDSYLEAFF. CDR3 coding DNA: TGTGCCAGCAGCTTAGATTCTTACCTAGAAGCTTTCTTT. The variable domain in full, with the rest retrieved from reference TRBV7-2 and TRBJ1-1, is GAGVSQSPSNKVTEKGKDVELRCDPISGHTALYWYRQSLGQGLEFLIYFQGNSAPDKSGLPSDRFSAERTGGSVSTLTIQRTQQEDSAVYLCASSLDSYLEAFFGQGTRLTVV.

The chain combines TRBV7-9 with TRBJ1-2; 8 positions match TRBD1. The J segment lost 8 bases and the V segment lost 2 bases, leaving 4 bases of the junction unmatched. This CDR3 region has 13 residues. Germline V gene data show CDR1 as SEHNR and CDR2 as FQNEAQ (reference sequence). CDR3 DNA: TGTGCCAGCAGCTTAACGGACAGGGAAGGCTACACCTTC. Its protein product is CASSLTDREGYTF.

The chain uses TRBV4-2 and TRBJ2-1, with 8 nucleotides matching TRBD2. From germline, CDR1 is LGHNA and CDR2 YNFKEQ. CDR3 length: 15 residues. The J segment lost 6 bases and the V segment lost 0 bases, leaving 4 bases of the junction unmatched. CDR3 residues: CASSQEPGGLNEQFF. CDR3 sequence (DNA): TGTGCCAGCAGCCAAGAGCCGGGGGGGCTCAATGAGCAGTTCTTC.

The genes are TRBV7-2 and TRBJ2-1, with D maybe TRBD1 (5 bases). Trimming cost V 3 bases and J 9 bases, with 15 bases left between them. Per germline, CDR1 SGHTA and CDR2 FQGNSA. The CDR3 spans 14 residues. This chain's CDR3 is CASSLIGSRGEQFF. The CDR3 coding sequence is TGTGCCAGCAGCTTGATAGGTTCTAGGGGTGAGCAGTTCTTC.

The rearrangement uses TRBV29-1 and TRBJ1-3; D call uncertain. The germline gives CDR1 SQVTM, CDR2 ANQGSEA. This CDR3 comprises 12 residues. V lost 7 bases, J lost 0 bases, and 7 bases lay in between. The CDR3 reads CSAGTSGNTIYF. In DNA form, the CDR3 reads TGCAGCGCCGGTACCTCTGGAAACACCATATATTTT.

J is TRBJ1-1 and V is TRBV7-3; D is uncertain. Germline lookup yields CDR1 SGHTA and CDR2 FQGTGA. V was cut by 5 bases and J by 3 bases, with 13 bases left in between. The CDR3 runs to 14 residues. In nucleotides, the CDR3 is TGTGCCAGCAGCCTAGGGTTCGGTCACACTGAAGCTTTCTTT. The encoded protein is CASSLGFGHTEAFF.

The chain employs TRBV6-4 and TRBJ2-1; D may correspond to TRBD1 or TRBD2 (5 bases each). Trimming shortened V by 2 bases and J by 1 base, and 9 bases separated the two germline ends. The CDR3 length is 15 residues. Germline CDR1 MRHNA, CDR2 SNTAGT. The CDR3 loop is CASSDTGGSYNEQFF. Written as DNA, the CDR3 is TGTGCCAGCAGTGACACTGGGGGTTCCTACAATGAGCAGTTCTTC.

The rearrangement links TRBV2 to TRBJ2-1; 8 bases align to TRBD2. Germline V gene data show CDR1 as SNHLY and CDR2 as FYNNEI. The CDR3 length is 14 residues. The trim removed 6 bases at V and 2 bases at J, leaving 3 bases unmatched. The CDR3 loop reads CASRPLAAYNEQFF. CDR3 bases: TGTGCCAGCAGACCACTAGCGGCCTACAATGAGCAGTTCTTC.

The genes are TRBV10-3 and TRBJ1-1; D gene unclear. Deletions cut 0 bases from V and 4 bases from J, with 6 bases between. The CDR3 loop spans 13 amino acids. Germline CDR1 reads ENHRY; CDR2 reads SYGVKD. CDR3 sequence reads: CAISESEGTEAFF. CDR3 sequence (DNA): TGTGCCATCAGTGAGTCGGAAGGCACTGAAGCTTTCTTT.

The chain carries TRBV15 and TRBJ1-5; D unclear. Trimming shortened V by 1 base and J by 8 bases, and 12 bases separated the two germline ends. CDR3 size: 14 residues. The germline V gene encodes CDR1 LNHNV and CDR2 YYDKDF (reference sequence). The CDR3 region is CATSRVRDMEPQHF. The DNA of the CDR3 is TGTGCCACCAGCAGAGTTCGGGATATGGAGCCCCAGCATTTT.

This clone was recorded only once. The chain employs TRBV9 and TRBJ1-3; 7 nucleotides line up with TRBD1. CDR3 length: 15 amino acids. The V segment lost 3 bases and the J segment 0 bases; nucleotides outside the gene matches: 3. CDR1 is SGDLS and CDR2 is YYNGEE in the germline V gene. CDR3 in DNA: TGTGCCAGCAGCGAGGGACAGAACTCTGGAAACACCATATATTTT. This codes for CASSEGQNSGNTIYF.

V is TRBV4-2 and J is TRBJ2-7; D is perhaps TRBD2 (5 bases). The CDR3 runs to 15 residues. Germline V gene lookup returns CDR1 LGHNA and CDR2 YNFKEQ. Trimming cost V 1 base and J 3 bases, with 13 bases left between them. The CDR3 sequence: CASSQALASYYEQYF. The CDR3 coding sequence is TGTGCCAGCAGCCAAGCGCTAGCAAGTTACTACGAGCAGTACTTC.

V usage is TRBV4-3 and J usage is TRBJ1-1; D unresolved. V lost 0 bases and J 7 bases, leaving 12 bases between the germline ends. The germline CDR1 and CDR2 sequences are LGHNA and YSLEER. The CDR3 loop spans 14 amino acids. For the CDR3, the DNA is TGCGCCAGCAGCCAAGATCAGGTTGTGAATGAAGCTTTCTTT. Translating it yields CASSQDQVVNEAFF.

This sequence joins TRBV6-6 and TRBJ1-4; no clear D gene. V dropped 2 bases and J dropped 1 base, with 11 bases sitting between them. CDR1 and CDR2 (germline): MNHNY, SVGAGI (reference sequence). The CDR3 totals 16 residues. CDR3 nucleotides: TGTGCCAGCAGTTACCTAGGGATAGGAACTAATGAAAAACTGTTTTTT. Translation: CASSYLGIGTNEKLFF.

The chain uses TRBV5-1 and TRBJ1-3, with D unclear. V was clipped by 4 bases and J by 2 bases, with 10 bases between them. CDR1 and CDR2 (germline): SGHRS, YFSETQ. The CDR3 spans 14 residues. The CDR3 sequence is CASSPTYAGNTIYF. CDR3 in DNA: TGCGCCAGCAGCCCGACCTATGCTGGAAACACCATATATTTT.

The chain uses TRBV6-5 and TRBJ2-1; D might be TRBD2 (5 bases). This CDR3 contains 13 residues. V shed 9 bases and J shed 6 bases, with 15 bases lying between them. Germline CDR1 MNHEY, CDR2 SVGAGI. CDR3 nucleotide sequence: TGTGCCAGTGGGTCCGGAGGTGGCAATGAGCAGTTCTTC. It yields the protein CASGSGGGNEQFF.

V and J are TRBV19 and TRBJ2-7; D is perhaps TRBD2 (6 bases). The CDR3 is 13 residues long. Trimming stripped 4 bases from V and 6 bases from J, with 13 bases between. Germline CDR1 and CDR2: LNHDA and SQIVND (reference sequence). CDR3 loop: CASSTQIGGEQYF. In DNA, the CDR3 is TGTGCCAGTAGTACCCAAATCGGGGGCGAGCAGTACTTC. Variable domain in full (rest from reference TRBV19 and TRBJ2-7): DGGITQSPKYLFRKEGQNVTLSCEQNLNHDAMYWYRQDPGQGLRLIYYSQIVNDFQKGDIAEGYSVSREKKESFPLTVTSAQKNPTAFYLCASSTQIGGEQYFGPGTRLTVT.

The J gene is TRBJ2-4, the V gene TRBV7-6, with D tentatively TRBD1 or TRBD2 (7 bases each). Germline CDR1 reads SGHVS; CDR2 reads FNYEAQ. The CDR3 extends over 17 amino acids. V was pared by 5 bases and J by 0 bases, with 17 bases between. The CDR3 DNA reads TGTGCCAGCAGCGTGGGGGGGGCAGGGGGAGCCAAAAACATTCAGTACTTC. As protein: CASSVGGAGGAKNIQYF.

The rearrangement uses TRBV4-2 and TRBJ1-3; no definite D call. V lost 1 base, J lost 0 bases, and 10 bases lay in between. CDR1 LGHNA and CDR2 YNFKEQ come from the germline V gene. The CDR3 is 16 residues long. CDR3 in amino acids: CASSQGQLISGNTIYF. CDR3 DNA sequence: TGTGCCAGCAGCCAAGGCCAACTGATCTCTGGAAACACCATATATTTT.

The rearrangement links TRBV7-8 to TRBJ2-2, with unresolved D. The germline gives CDR1 SGHVS, CDR2 FQNEAQ. The V and J ends lost 0 bases and 1 base respectively, with 6 bases between them. This CDR3 is built from 15 residues. The CDR3 DNA follows: TGTGCCAGCAGCTTAGCCCAGATGAACACCGGGGAGCTGTTTTTT. This gives the protein CASSLAQMNTGELFF.

The chain is built from TRBV6-1 and TRBJ2-6, with unresolved D. Germline CDR1 is MNHNS and CDR2 is SASEGT. The CDR3 extends over 15 amino acids. The V end was cut by 2 bases, the J end by 0 bases, with 5 bases between. The CDR3 here is CASSEKLSGANVLTF. The CDR3 DNA sequence: TGTGCCAGCAGTGAAAAGCTCTCTGGGGCCAACGTCCTGACTTTC.

The chain carries TRBV6-5 and TRBJ2-1, with 8 bases matching TRBD2. Looked up from germline, CDR1 is MNHEY and CDR2 is SVGAGI. V dropped 7 bases and J dropped 4; count of bases not matched to a gene: 9. The CDR3 is 15 amino acids. The CDR3 bases are TGTGCCAGCAACCCCGGGGGGGCGGGGTACAATGAGCAGTTCTTC. This encodes CASNPGGAGYNEQFF.

In its sample, this clone was seen once. The DNA for the CDR3 is TGTGCCATCAGTGAAATGAGTCTTGGGACCTACGCCTACAATGAGCAGTTCTTC. It codes for CAISEMSLGTYAYNEQFF. V usage is TRBV10-3 and J usage is TRBJ2-1; possibly TRBD1 or TRBD2 for D (5 bases each). Germline-derived CDR1 and CDR2 are ENHRY and SYGVKD. The CDR3 runs 18 residues. The germline V and J ends were trimmed by 3 bases and 2 bases, with 20 bases remaining between them.

The CDR3 nucleotides are TGTGCCAGCAGTTTACCGGAGACAGAGAACTATGGCTACACCTTC. Translating it yields CASSLPETENYGYTF. V gene TRBV28 combines with J gene TRBJ1-2; a possible D gene is TRBD1 (5 bases). Trimming took 2 bases from V and 2 from J, leaving 12 bases between them. The V gene's germline CDR1 is MDHEN and CDR2 SYDVKM. There are 15 residues in the CDR3.

The CDR3 loop reads CASRRDFLTGELFF. For the CDR3, the DNA is TGTGCCAGTCGTAGGGATTTTCTAACCGGGGAGCTGTTTTTT. The chain employs TRBV19 and TRBJ2-2, with D hard to call. Germline CDR1 is LNHDA and CDR2 is SQIVND (reference sequence). The V gene lost 8 bases and the J gene lost 5 bases, with 15 bases spanning the gap. The CDR3 runs 14 residues. Looking up the rest from reference TRBV19 and TRBJ2-2 gives the full variable domain: DGGITQSPKYLFRKEGQNVTLSCEQNLNHDAMYWYRQDPGQGLRLIYYSQIVNDFQKGDIAEGYSVSREKKESFPLTVTSAQKNPTAFYLCASRRDFLTGELFFGEGSRLTVL.

The rearrangement uses TRBV7-9 and TRBJ2-3, with a tentative D call TRBD1 (5 bases). V was shortened by 4 bases and J by 2 bases, with 10 bases between the two germline ends. Germline V CDR1 and CDR2: SEHNR, FQNEAQ (reference sequence). The CDR3 has 14 residues. In DNA form, the CDR3 reads TGTGCCAGCAGCTCCAATGGGGCCACAGATACGCAGTATTTT. Translating gives CASSSNGATDTQYF.

The CDR3 DNA is TGTGCCAGCAGCGTAGGTTTGGCGGGGGGCTCAACAGATACGCAGTATTTT. Its protein product is CASSVGLAGGSTDTQYF. V usage is TRBV9 and J usage is TRBJ2-3, with 8 bases fitting TRBD2. Trimming removed 0 bases from V and 3 bases from J; junction bases left unmatched: 9. CDR3 length: 17 residues. CDR1 SGDLS and CDR2 YYNGEE come from the germline V gene.